This T cell receptor beta chain is from a study of T cell changes during pregnancy in multiple sclerosis. The ends lost 5 bases at V and 6 bases at J; junction bases unmatched: 8. The CDR3 is 14 residues long. Germline-derived CDR1 and CDR2 are SQVTM and ANQGSEA. Profiled with immunoSEQ multiplex PCR; TCRdb holds only in-frame clones, not every one. The profile shows roughly 79,000 clones, 93% of them singletons. The sequence came from a female donor in good health, enrolled as a control in a pregnancy study. This rearrangement joins TRBV29-1 to TRBJ1-2, with 11 bases lining up with TRBD1. The sample was peripheral blood, taken in the second trimester of pregnancy. Here the CDR3 DNA reads TGCAGCGTTACACGTTCGGGACAGGGGGATGGCTACACCTTC. Protein product: CSVTRSGQGDGYTF.